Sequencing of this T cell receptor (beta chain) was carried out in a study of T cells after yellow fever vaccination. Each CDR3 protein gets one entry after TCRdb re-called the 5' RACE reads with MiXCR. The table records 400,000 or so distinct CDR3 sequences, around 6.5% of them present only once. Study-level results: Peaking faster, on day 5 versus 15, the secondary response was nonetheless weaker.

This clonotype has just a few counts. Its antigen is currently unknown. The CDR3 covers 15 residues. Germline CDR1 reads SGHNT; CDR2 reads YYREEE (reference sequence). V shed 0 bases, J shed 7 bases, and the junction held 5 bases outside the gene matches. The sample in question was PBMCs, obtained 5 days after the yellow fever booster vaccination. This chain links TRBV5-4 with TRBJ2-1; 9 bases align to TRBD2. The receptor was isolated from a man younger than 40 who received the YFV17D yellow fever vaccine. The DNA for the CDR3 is TGTGCCAGCAGCTTGGTCAGCGGGGGGTGGAATGAGCAGTTCTTC. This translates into CASSLVSGGWNEQFF.